Each of the 23 T cell receptor beta chains below was sequenced from the same sample in a study of T cells in Graves' hyperthyroidism and ophthalmopathy. TCR beta CDR3 region amplification was performed from RNA transcripts. HTBI primers drove first-round RT-PCR of the TCR CDR3. One entry per CDR3 protein results from TCRdb running MiXCR on the multiplex PCR reads. The sample holds about 840,000 distinct CDR3 sequences; over 35% are singletons and the top ten take more than 7%. The specimen was blood. All receptors derive from a man aged 18 to 30 with Graves' hyperthyroidism.

This rearrangement joins TRBV15 to TRBJ2-7; D assignment may be TRBD1 or TRBD2 (6 bases each). V was shortened by 3 bases and J by 7 bases, with 16 bases between the two germline ends. The CDR3 is 14 residues long. The germline V gene encodes CDR1 LNHNV and CDR2 YYDKDF (reference sequence). This CDR3 is CATSSVDTGREQYF. DNA for the CDR3: TGTGCCACCAGCAGCGTAGATACAGGGAGGGAGCAGTACTTC. Based on the CDR3 plus reference TRBV15 and TRBJ2-7, the full variable domain is DAMVIQNPRYQVTQFGKPVTLSCSQTLNHNVMYWYQQKSSQAPKLLFHYYDKDFNNEADTPDNFQSRRPNTSFCFLDIRSPGLGDTAMYLCATSSVDTGREQYFGPGTRLTVT.

This clonotype showed up many times. The chain is built from TRBV28 and TRBJ1-6; D remains ambiguous. V lost 5 bases and J lost 5, with 13 bases in between. Germline loops: CDR1 MDHEN, CDR2 SYDVKM. The length of the CDR3 is 15 residues. The CDR3 sequence: CASSIRTVDNSPLHF. The CDR3 DNA is TGTGCCAGCAGTATTCGGACGGTAGATAATTCACCCCTCCACTTT.

This clonotype was observed a handful of times. This rearrangement joins TRBV7-2 to TRBJ1-1, with TRBD1 as a possible D gene (5 bases). The CDR3 length is 15 residues. The germline V gene has CDR1 SGHTA and CDR2 FQGNSA. The V end lost 5 bases, the J end lost 1 base, and 14 bases lay between the germline ends. CDR3 in amino acids: CASSQEEGRNTEAFF. CDR3 nucleotide sequence: TGTGCCAGCAGCCAAGAGGAGGGGAGGAACACTGAAGCTTTCTTT.

This clonotype was seen many times. This chain connects TRBV15 to TRBJ1-1, with D hard to call. V shed 0 bases and J shed 11 bases, with 16 bases lying between them. Germline CDR1 and CDR2: LNHNV and YYDKDF (reference sequence). CDR3 length: 14 amino acids. The CDR3 DNA reads TGTGCCACCAGCAGAGATCGAGGGCTCAAGACGGCTTTCTTT. It translates to CATSRDRGLKTAFF.

About this clonotype: A much larger clone differs by one base, so this may be a read error. The genes are TRBV10-3 and TRBJ2-7, with 10 bases identical to TRBD2. The germline gives CDR1 ENHRY, CDR2 SYGVKD. The CDR3 has 17 amino acids. V lost 6 bases to trimming and J lost 0 bases; unmatched junction nucleotides: 11. DNA for the CDR3: TGTGCCATCAGAGGAGCGGGACTAGCGAATAGCTCCTACGAGCAGTACTTC. This encodes CAIRGAGLANSSYEQYF.

The V call is TRBV5-6, the J call TRBJ1-5; 7 bases match TRBD1. Per germline, CDR1 SGHDT and CDR2 YYEEEE. Trimming removed 2 bases from V and 2 bases from J; junction bases left unmatched: 7. This CDR3 is built from 16 residues. The CDR3 nucleotides are TGTGCCAGCAGCTTCGGACAGGCGTATGGCAATCAGCCCCAGCATTTT. It is translated as CASSFGQAYGNQPQHF.

This clonotype was found a few times. The chain links TRBV28 to TRBJ2-2, with TRBD1 as a possible D gene (6 bases). The CDR3 spans 16 residues. V shed 7 bases and J shed 5 bases, with 20 bases lying between them. Germline loops: CDR1 MDHEN, CDR2 SYDVKM. The CDR3 DNA reads TGTGCCAGCACCATGCTAGGCAGGGGCGTTACCGGGGAGCTGTTTTTT. Amino acid sequence: CASTMLGRGVTGELFF.

The gene calls are TRBV20-1 and TRBJ1-4, with D uncertain. The CDR3 is 15 amino acids. Germline loops: CDR1 DFQATT, CDR2 SNEGSKA (reference sequence). Trimming took off 2 bases at V and 0 bases at J, with 10 bases between the two ends. The CDR3 sequence is CSARPSDATNEKLFF. The DNA for the CDR3 is TGCAGTGCTAGACCTTCGGACGCAACTAATGAAAAACTGTTTTTT.

The chain employs TRBV7-9 and TRBJ1-6; 8 bases are a match to TRBD1. This CDR3 contains 17 residues. Germline-derived CDR1 and CDR2 are SEHNR and FQNEAQ (reference sequence). J gave up 9 bases and V 6 bases, and 16 bases lay outside the gene matches. Here the CDR3 reads CASSLSSIGQGLSPLHF. The DNA for the CDR3 is TGTGCCAGCAGTTTATCCTCTATCGGACAGGGTCTTTCACCCCTCCACTTT.

This clonotype was recorded at least ten times. The chain recombines TRBV7-6 with TRBJ1-5; D gene uncertain. Per germline, CDR1 SGHVS and CDR2 FNYEAQ. V dropped 2 bases and J dropped 5 bases, with 10 bases sitting between them. The CDR3 runs 14 residues. Written as DNA, the CDR3 is TGTGCCAGCAGCTTACAACCAGGTGATCAGCCCCAGCATTTT. Its protein product is CASSLQPGDQPQHF.

This clonotype is a singleton in its sample. V gene TRBV11-2 combines with J gene TRBJ2-2; D is unresolved. V was clipped by 0 bases and J by 4 bases, with 12 bases between them. This CDR3 region has 16 residues. From germline, CDR1 is SGHAT and CDR2 FQNNGV. This CDR3 is CASSLDFGRSTGELFF. The CDR3 nucleotides are TGTGCCAGCAGCTTAGATTTTGGTAGAAGCACCGGGGAGCTGTTTTTT.

The chain combines TRBV25-1 with TRBJ2-5; the D call may be TRBD1 or TRBD2 (5 bases each). This CDR3 has 15 residues. Trimming removed 4 bases at V and 5 bases at J, with 17 bases between. Germline CDR1 is MGHDK and CDR2 is SYGVNS. This CDR3 reads CASSGIWDVRETQYF. The CDR3 DNA follows: TGTGCCAGCAGTGGGATATGGGACGTCAGGGAGACCCAGTACTTC.

This clonotype has more than one count but fewer than ten. This chain links TRBV2 with TRBJ2-2; D gene ambiguous. V dropped 0 bases and J dropped 6 bases, with 8 bases sitting between them. Germline loops: CDR1 SNHLY, CDR2 FYNNEI. The CDR3 extends over 14 amino acids. DNA of the CDR3: TGTGCCAGCAGTGAAGCGCTACTCGCCGGGGAGCTGTTTTTT. It codes for CASSEALLAGELFF.

This clonotype was found many times. The CDR3 protein is CSVEFRSYSYEQYF. CDR3 nucleotides: TGCAGCGTTGAGTTTAGGTCGTACTCCTACGAGCAGTACTTC. This chain uses TRBV29-1 with TRBJ2-7, with no clear D. CDR3 size: 14 residues. Trimming shortened V by 3 bases and J by 0 bases, and 12 bases separated the two germline ends. Germline assignment: CDR1 SQVTM and CDR2 ANQGSEA.

This chain connects TRBV4-1 to TRBJ2-7; maybe TRBD1 (6 bases). This CDR3 is 14 amino acids long. V gave up 0 bases and J gave up 5 bases, with 11 bases separating them. Germline V lookup: CDR1 MGHRA, CDR2 YSYEKL. The CDR3 nucleotides read TGCGCCAGCAGCCAAGAAGCAGGGGACCACGAGCAGTACTTC. This codes for CASSQEAGDHEQYF.

This clonotype was recorded a few times. The V gene is TRBV11-2, the J gene TRBJ2-5; D unresolved. V lost 2 bases to trimming and J lost 5 bases, with 15 bases between them. The CDR3 consists of 15 residues. Germline lookup yields CDR1 SGHAT and CDR2 FQNNGV. The CDR3 spells CASSLIFGSGETQYF. CDR3 DNA: TGTGCCAGCAGCTTAATTTTCGGGTCCGGGGAGACCCAGTACTTC. Using reference TRBV11-2 and TRBJ2-5 for the parts outside the CDR3, the full variable domain is EAGVAQSPRYKIIEKRQSVAFWCNPISGHATLYWYQQILGQGPKLLIQFQNNGVVDDSQLPKDRFSAERLKGVDSTLKIQPAKLEDSAVYLCASSLIFGSGETQYFGPGTRLLVL.

The CDR3 loop reads CASSPQGGGNSPLHF. DNA for the CDR3: TGCGCCAGCAGTCCACAGGGAGGTGGTAATTCACCCCTCCACTTT. The V and J genes are TRBV10-2 and TRBJ1-6, with D possibly being TRBD1 (6 bases). Germline values: CDR1 WSHSY, CDR2 SAAADI. V dropped 5 bases and J dropped 6 bases, with 14 bases sitting between them. This CDR3 has 15 residues.

This clonotype was detected ten times or more. The chain is built from TRBV24-1 and TRBJ1-5, with a tentative D call TRBD1 (6 bases). The germline V and J ends were trimmed by 2 bases and 13 bases, with 11 bases remaining between them. Germline V gives CDR1 KGHDR, CDR2 SFDVKD. The CDR3 covers 12 residues. CDR3 residues: CATSDSDSLQHF. The CDR3 coding sequence is TGTGCCACCAGTGATTCGGACAGTTTGCAGCATTTT.

This clonotype was counted many times. In DNA, the CDR3 is TGTGCCATCAGCAAAACTAGCGACCAAGAGACCCAGTACTTC. Protein product: CAISKTSDQETQYF. The chain joins TRBV10-3 to TRBJ2-5, with 7 bases lining up with TRBD2. The CDR3 length is 14 residues. Trimming took 6 bases from V and 0 from J; bases not matched to a gene: 4. The germline gives CDR1 ENHRY, CDR2 SYGVKD.

V is TRBV7-9 and J is TRBJ2-7; TRBD2 aligns across 9 bases. The germline CDR1 and CDR2 sequences are SEHNR and FQNEAQ (reference sequence). The CDR3 covers 15 residues. V shed 5 bases, J shed 4 bases, and the junction held 9 bases outside the gene matches. The CDR3 spells CASSVPSSGEYEQYF. CDR3 DNA: TGTGCCAGCAGCGTACCGTCTAGCGGGGAGTACGAGCAGTACTTC.

This clonotype was seen only a few times. The chain couples TRBV7-2 to TRBJ1-4; 7 nucleotides align to TRBD1. This CDR3 is 16 amino acids long. Germline V gene lookup returns CDR1 SGHTA and CDR2 FQGNSA. V dropped 7 bases and J dropped 6; count of bases not matched to a gene: 14. Here the CDR3 DNA reads TGTGCCAGCATCTCAACTACCGGGACAGAGGATGAAAAACTGTTTTTT. It yields the protein CASISTTGTEDEKLFF. Full variable domain (missing parts from reference TRBV7-2 and TRBJ1-4): GAGVSQSPSNKVTEKGKDVELRCDPISGHTALYWYRQSLGQGLEFLIYFQGNSAPDKSGLPSDRFSAERTGGSVSTLTIQRTQQEDSAVYLCASISTTGTEDEKLFFGSGTQLSVL.

This clonotype showed up just a few times. The chain links TRBV5-5 to TRBJ1-2, with TRBD1 matching 7 bases. J was trimmed by 3 bases and V by 0 bases; bases with no gene match: 5. In germline, CDR1 is SGHKS, CDR2 YYEKEE (reference sequence). CDR3 length equals 15 residues. The CDR3 is CASSLGDSFYYGYTF. The CDR3 DNA is TGTGCCAGCAGCTTGGGGGACAGTTTTTACTATGGCTACACCTTC.

Concerning this clonotype itself: Mismatch with germline at one junction end may stem from a read error. This chain connects TRBV11-2 to TRBJ1-2; TRBD1 might be the D (5 bases). Germline CDR1 is SGHAT and CDR2 is FQNNGV. The CDR3 has 13 residues. CDR3 in DNA: TGCGCCAGCAGCCCCCAGGGTAACTGTGGCTACACCTTC. Translated: CASSPQGNCGYTF.